This TCR beta chain was observed in a study of blood T cell repertoires in COVID-19. In the study overall: Sites across the United States, Italy and Spain contributed samples from acute and convalescent COVID-19.

The CDR3 runs to 19 residues. CDR1 is MDHEN and CDR2 is SYDVKM in the germline V gene. The junction had 19 bases not matched to a gene; V was cut back by 4 bases and J by 5 bases. Produced via immunoSEQ multiplex PCR; TCRdb's table is partial and in-frame only. Here the sample spans 300,000 to 400,000 clones, about four fifths being singletons. The source is a man aged 30 to 39 with active or convalescent COVID-19. Sequenced material: peripheral blood. This chain connects TRBV28 to TRBJ2-2; 7 bases line up with TRBD1. The chain's CDR3 is CASSSPRGRGRRKTGELFF. CDR3 coding DNA: TGTGCCAGCAGTTCCCCCCGGGGTAGGGGGCGTCGGAAAACCGGGGAGCTGTTTTTT.